These 9 T cell receptor beta chains were sequenced from one sample in a study of cytomegalovirus exposure and HLA in healthy donors. In the PCR, 60 Vbeta and 13 Jbeta primers were used. Clones were sequenced by immunoSEQ multiplex PCR, and TCRdb holds only the in-frame ones, with some missing. This table holds about 60,000 clones, about 76% found once. Sequenced: PBMCs. The source of these receptors is a man aged 50-59 years in good health and CMV-seronegative.

The rearrangement joins TRBV28 to TRBJ2-1, with 7 positions matching TRBD2. J lost 9 bases, V lost 2 bases, and 10 bases had no gene match. The CDR3 contains 15 residues. Germline CDR1 MDHEN, CDR2 SYDVKM. CDR3: CASSLNQGGNPEQFF. The CDR3 coding sequence is TGTGCCAGCAGTTTAAACCAGGGAGGGAACCCTGAGCAGTTCTTC. The variable domain in full, completed from reference TRBV28 and TRBJ2-1, reads DVKVTQSSRYLVKRTGEKVFLECVQDMDHENMFWYRQDPGLGLRLIYFSYDVKMKEKGDIPEGYSVSREKKERFSLILESASTNQTSMYLCASSLNQGGNPEQFFGPGTRLTVL.

V is TRBV27 and J is TRBJ1-1; TRBD1 agrees at 8 bases. J lost 8 bases, V lost 0 bases, and 5 bases had no gene match. This CDR3 has 14 amino acids. Germline CDR1 and CDR2: MNHEY and SMNVEV (reference sequence). The CDR3 DNA is TGTGCCAGCAGTTTATCAATGACAGGGGCCGAAGCTTTCTTT. Translating it yields CASSLSMTGAEAFF.

This clone occurred once. The chain joins TRBV11-1 to TRBJ2-1; possible D gene TRBD1, 6 bases. Trimming left V 0 bases short and J 1 base short, with 13 bases between. CDR1 and CDR2 from the germline V gene are SGHAT and FQDESV (reference sequence). The CDR3 is made up of 17 amino acids. CDR3 nucleotide sequence: TGTGCCAGCAGCTTAGCGCACAGGGCCTCTTCCTACAATGAGCAGTTCTTC. It codes for CASSLAHRASSYNEQFF. The whole variable domain, remainder taken from reference TRBV11-1 and TRBJ2-1, is EAEVAQSPRYKITEKSQAVAFWCDPISGHATLYWYRQILGQGPELLVQFQDESVVDDSQLPKDRFSAERLKGVDSTLKIQPAELGDSAMYLCASSLAHRASSYNEQFFGPGTRLTVL.

This chain uses TRBV5-1 with TRBJ2-7, with no clear D. The CDR3 has 14 residues. Trimming took 0 bases from V and 1 from J, leaving 8 bases between them. CDR1 and CDR2 from the germline V gene are SGHRS and YFSETQ. CDR3 in amino acids: CASSLASRSYEQYF. In DNA, the CDR3 is TGCGCCAGCAGCTTGGCGTCCAGATCCTACGAGCAGTACTTC.

The table lists this clone with a few counts. The chain is built from TRBV2 and TRBJ1-5, with 7 bases that match TRBD1. After removal of 8 bases from V and 4 bases from J, the junction contained 5 bases not matched to a gene. The CDR3 covers 13 residues. Germline assignment: CDR1 SNHLY and CDR2 FYNNEI. The CDR3 nucleotides are TGTGCCAGCGAGGGGGCAGGGAATCAGCCCCAGCATTTT. This gives the protein CASEGAGNQPQHF.

This chain uses TRBV7-2 with TRBJ2-6; TRBD1 matches at 7 bases. Germline V CDR1 and CDR2: SGHTA, FQGNSA. The CDR3 spans 17 residues. V gave up 5 bases and J gave up 2 bases; unmatched junction bases: 9. CDR3 DNA: TGTGCCAGCAGCAGGACAGGTCCGGGGACTGGGGCCAACGTCCTGACTTTC. The encoded protein is CASSRTGPGTGANVLTF.

The CDR3 loop is CATERTGPNYGYTF. The CDR3 bases are TGTGCCACCGAAAGGACTGGGCCTAACTATGGCTACACCTTC. V is TRBV25-1 and J is TRBJ1-2; D gene unclear. This CDR3 contains 14 residues. Trimming removed 10 bases from V and 0 bases from J, with 15 bases in between. In germline, CDR1 is MGHDK, CDR2 SYGVNS.

The rearrangement joins TRBV9 to TRBJ2-7; tentatively, D is TRBD2 (6 bases). This CDR3 has 15 residues. CDR1 SGDLS and CDR2 YYNGEE come from the germline V gene. V lost 4 bases and J lost 2, with 16 bases in between. For the CDR3, the DNA is TGTGCCAGCAGCTCAGGAAGTAGCGGCCCCTACGAGCAGTACTTC. Translating it yields CASSSGSSGPYEQYF.

This chain links TRBV7-3 with TRBJ2-5, with 7 nucleotides matching TRBD2. The length of the CDR3 is 14 residues. With 2 bases clipped from V and 4 bases from J, the junction kept 4 bases outside the gene matches. Germline V gene lookup returns CDR1 SGHTA and CDR2 FQGTGA. In DNA form, the CDR3 reads TGTGCCAGCAGCTTAGGCGGGGGTGGAGAGACCCAGTACTTC. This gives the protein CASSLGGGGETQYF.